The T cell receptor (beta chain) described here comes from a study of shared clonotypes between healthy human individuals. Study-level results: Relative to their counterparts shared across all four donors, non-shared clonotypes exhibited diminished generation probabilities.

Several immunoSEQ plates received, in even portions, the genomic DNA of each subset. Libraries were prepared by immunoSEQ multiplex PCR; TCRdb keeps only in-frame clonotypes and omits some of them. The table shows over a million clones, with more than 95% occurring only once. The V gene lost 1 base and the J gene lost 5 bases, with 11 bases spanning the gap. There are 14 residues in the CDR3. Germline CDR1 is LNHDA and CDR2 is SQIVND (reference sequence). Details on this clone: Its antigen is not identified.

Only Caucasian adults living in Nashville, Tennessee served as donors. A CD45RA-negative memory subset and a CD45RA+ naive subset were separated from the CD4+ cells. The origin of this receptor is a man under 40 in good health. Sequenced material: naive CD4+ T cells sorted from blood. Specified subset: CD45RA+ positively selected. The chain links TRBV19 to TRBJ1-1; D not certain. The CDR3 DNA reads TGTGCCAGTAGTATAGGTGGCTGGGAAACTGAAGCTTTCTTT. Protein: CASSIGGWETEAFF.